This T cell receptor (beta chain) was captured by sequencing in a study of cytotoxic CD8 clonotypes in ibrutinib-treated CLL. Study-wide points: Clonality went up at ibrutinib response and then declined back toward baseline at progression.

Germline assignment: CDR1 SQVTM and CDR2 ANQGSEA. The CDR3 length is 13 residues. The V gene lost 6 bases and the J gene lost 0 bases, with 10 bases spanning the gap. To note about this clone: The antigen remains undetermined.

Target depth was 1 in 200,000 to 1 in 1 million T cells, about 10x per clonotype. Data came from immunoSEQ multiplex PCR; TCRdb stores just in-frame clones and leaves some out. The table has 150,000 to 200,000 clones, about 88% seen once. The material was PBMCs, obtained at disease progression, from a patient treated with ibrutinib. The chain is built from TRBV29-1 and TRBJ2-3; D not resolved. The sequence derives from a human donor with chronic lymphocytic leukemia. CDR3 bases: TGCAGCGTCGTCCCGGACAGCACAGATACGCAGTATTTT. Its protein product is CSVVPDSTDTQYF.